The clone carrying this TCR beta chain appeared many times. The conserved phenylalanine or tryptophan normally closing the CDR3 is absent here, so this likely arose from a read error. Using RNA transcripts as the source, TCR beta CDR3 regions were amplified. Initially, a first-round RT-PCR of the TCR CDR3 employed the HTBI primer set. TCRdb re-analysed the multiplex PCR reads in MiXCR, keeping a single row per CDR3 protein. Among about half a million distinct CDR3 sequences, 20% to 25% were seen once, and the ten largest hold around 27%. The CDR3 has 11 amino acids. V was clipped by 6 bases and J by 3 bases, with 9 bases between them. Germline loops: CDR1 DFQATT, CDR2 SNEGSKA (reference sequence). This specimen comes from a study of T cells in Graves' hyperthyroidism and ophthalmopathy.

Sequences were obtained from blood. The sequence derives from a man aged 18 to 30 with Graves' hyperthyroidism. The V call is TRBV20-1, the J call TRBJ2-7; D not certain. CDR3 bases: TGCAGTGCCATTCCTGACTACGAGCAGTACCTC. Its protein is CSAIPDYEQYL.